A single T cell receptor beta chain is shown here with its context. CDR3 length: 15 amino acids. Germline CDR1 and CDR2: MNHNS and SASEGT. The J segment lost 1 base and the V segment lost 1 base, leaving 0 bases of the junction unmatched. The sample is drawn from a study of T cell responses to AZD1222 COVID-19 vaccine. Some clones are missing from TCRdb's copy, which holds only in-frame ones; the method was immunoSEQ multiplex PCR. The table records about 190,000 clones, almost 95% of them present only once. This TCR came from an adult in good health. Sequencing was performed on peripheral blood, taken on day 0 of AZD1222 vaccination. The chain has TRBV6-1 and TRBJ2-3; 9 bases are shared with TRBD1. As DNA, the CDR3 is TGTGCCAGCAGTGAAGGGACAGGGGGCACAGATACGCAGTATTTT. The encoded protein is CASSEGTGGTDTQYF.